This T cell receptor beta chain comes out of a study of graft-versus-host responses after intestinal transplantation. Study-level background: Recipients received multivisceral, liver-intestinal, or isolated intestinal transplants. Every one of the recipients received anti-thymocyte globulin induction and afterwards took tacrolimus and steroids for approximately 3 years. Study-level results: The highest levels of circulating GvH clones went along with early declines in HvG clones after transplant. Recipient marrow contained GvH clones, some of which appeared first in ileum or blood.

With regard to this clone: Its specificity is unknown.

With V trimmed by 5 bases and J by 3 bases, 7 bases remained unmatched. In germline, CDR1 is SQVTM, CDR2 ANQGSEA. CDR3 length: 15 amino acids. Data came from immunoSEQ multiplex PCR; TCRdb stores just in-frame clones and leaves some out. Altogether about 85,000 clones are present, under 85% being singletons, with the ten largest covering about a sixth. This chain joins TRBV29-1 and TRBJ2-1, with 10 bases matching TRBD1. The material sequenced was unstimulated CD8+ T cells sorted from spleen or lymph node cells, taken before intestinal transplant. This TCR was recovered from a human donor who received an intestinal transplant. The CDR3 nucleotides are TGCAGCGTTTCTACCGGGACAGGGGTCTACAATGAGCAGTTCTTC. It encodes CSVSTGTGVYNEQFF.